These T cell receptor beta chains were read from a single sample in a study of tumor-infiltrating lymphocytes in localized non-small cell lung cancer. Clones were sequenced by immunoSEQ multiplex PCR, and TCRdb holds only the in-frame ones, with some missing. Counted here are 21,000 or so clones, approximately 80% occurring once; the ten biggest clones make up roughly 3.5%. Sequenced: lung tumor tissue. The receptor source for this set is a human donor with non-small cell lung cancer. The CDR3 runs from the conserved cysteine through the conserved F or W. D genes are given only for firm matches. Not all rows give a size; the values are once, few, many and, for expanded clones, a class.

v_gene: TRBV2
j_gene: TRBJ1-2
abundance: -
d_gene: -
CDR3nt: TGTGCCAGCAGTGTCCTTGCGGGTCGGAGTGGCTACACCTTC
CDR3aa: CASSVLAGRSGYTF

v_gene: TRBV4-1
j_gene: TRBJ2-7
abundance: -
d_gene: TRBD2
CDR3nt: TGCGCCAGCAGCCAGGGACTATCTTTTCGCTCCTACGAGCAGTACTTC
CDR3aa: CASSQGLSFRSYEQYF

v_gene: TRBV7-2
j_gene: TRBJ1-1
abundance: -
d_gene: -
CDR3nt: TGTGCCAGCAGCCCCGTGGGGAACATCCGTGAAGCTTTCTTT
CDR3aa: CASSPVGNIREAFF

v_gene: TRBV11-3
j_gene: TRBJ2-7
abundance: -
d_gene: -
CDR3nt: TGTGCCAGCAGCTTAGTGCCCGAAGGCGAGCAGTACTTC
CDR3aa: CASSLVPEGEQYF

v_gene: TRBV15
j_gene: TRBJ1-2
abundance: -
d_gene: -
CDR3nt: TGTGCCACCAGCAGAGGGGCAGGCGACGGCTACACCTTC
CDR3aa: CATSRGAGDGYTF

v_gene: TRBV7-2
j_gene: TRBJ2-7
abundance: -
d_gene: -
CDR3nt: TGTGCCAGCAGTTCCTTATTAGCAGGTCTCTTCGAGCAGTACTTC
CDR3aa: CASSSLLAGLFEQYF

v_gene: TRBV7-8
j_gene: TRBJ2-7
abundance: few
d_gene: -
CDR3nt: TGTGCCAGCAGCCCACCCGTCGGGTCTACCTACGAGCAGTACTTC
CDR3aa: CASSPPVGSTYEQYF

v_gene: TRBV5-4
j_gene: TRBJ2-1
abundance: -
d_gene: -
CDR3nt: TGTGCCAGCACCAACGGGGGAGCTATCTACAATGAGCAGTTCTTC
CDR3aa: CASTNGGAIYNEQFF

v_gene: TRBV11-2
j_gene: TRBJ1-2
abundance: -
d_gene: -
CDR3nt: TGTGCCAGCAGCCTCAGGGGTCGGAAAGGCTACACCTTC
CDR3aa: CASSLRGRKGYTF

v_gene: TRBV5-6
j_gene: TRBJ2-1
abundance: -
d_gene: TRBD2
CDR3nt: TGTGCCAGCAGCCGTCGGGGGGGCTCTACTTACAATGAGCAGTTCTTC
CDR3aa: CASSRRGGSTYNEQFF

v_gene: TRBV18
j_gene: TRBJ2-7
abundance: -
d_gene: TRBD2
CDR3nt: TGTGCCAGCTCACCGGGACTAGCTAACGAGCAGTACTTC
CDR3aa: CASSPGLANEQYF

v_gene: TRBV4-1
j_gene: TRBJ1-4
abundance: -
d_gene: -
CDR3nt: TGCGCCAGCAGCCAAGGGGAAAGGGCCGGGGGTAATGAAAAACTGTTTTTT
CDR3aa: CASSQGERAGGNEKLFF

v_gene: TRBV5-6
j_gene: TRBJ2-5
abundance: -
d_gene: -
CDR3nt: TGTGCCAGCAGCCGTGAGGAGACCCAGTACTTC
CDR3aa: CASSREETQYF

v_gene: TRBV5-1
j_gene: TRBJ2-3
abundance: -
d_gene: TRBD2
CDR3nt: TGCGCCAGCAGCTCCGGGACTAGCGGATTCACAGATACGCAGTATTTT
CDR3aa: CASSSGTSGFTDTQYF

v_gene: TRBV28
j_gene: TRBJ2-3
abundance: once
d_gene: TRBD2
CDR3nt: TGTGCCAGCAGTTCCCCCTTCTCACTAGCGGGCCACACAGATACGCAGTATTTT
CDR3aa: CASSSPFSLAGHTDTQYF

v_gene: TRBV15
j_gene: TRBJ2-1
abundance: -
d_gene: -
CDR3nt: TGTGCCACCAGCTCTCTAGCAACGAATGAGCAGTTCTTC
CDR3aa: CATSSLATNEQFF

v_gene: TRBV7-6
j_gene: TRBJ2-1
abundance: -
d_gene: TRBD2
CDR3nt: TGTGCCAGCAGCTTAAGGTTAGCGGGGTACAATGAGCAGTTCTTC
CDR3aa: CASSLRLAGYNEQFF

v_gene: TRBV7-6
j_gene: TRBJ2-2
abundance: -
d_gene: TRBD2
CDR3nt: TGTGCCAGCAGCTTAAGCGGGATAGCAACCGGGGAGCTGTTTTTT
CDR3aa: CASSLSGIATGELFF

v_gene: TRBV7-9
j_gene: TRBJ2-7
abundance: medium-sized
d_gene: TRBD2
CDR3nt: TGTGCCAGTGGGACTAGCGGGACGGATAAGCAGTACTTC
CDR3aa: CASGTSGTDKQYF

v_gene: TRBV19
j_gene: TRBJ1-2
abundance: -
d_gene: -
CDR3nt: TGTGCCAGTAACAACCGTGCTAACTATGGCTACACCTTC
CDR3aa: CASNNRANYGYTF

v_gene: TRBV7-2
j_gene: TRBJ2-3
abundance: -
d_gene: TRBD2
CDR3nt: TGTGCCAGCAGCTTGGTAGCGGGAGTAGCAGATACGCAGTATTTT
CDR3aa: CASSLVAGVADTQYF

v_gene: TRBV6-6
j_gene: TRBJ2-1
abundance: -
d_gene: TRBD2
CDR3nt: TGTGCCAGCACCACGACTAGCGGGGCCTACAATGAGCAGTTCTTC
CDR3aa: CASTTTSGAYNEQFF

v_gene: TRBV5-1
j_gene: TRBJ2-2
abundance: -
d_gene: TRBD2
CDR3nt: TGCGCCAGCAGCTTGATGCTAATTAGCGGGAGAAACACCGGGGAGCTGTTTTTT
CDR3aa: CASSLMLISGRNTGELFF

v_gene: TRBV7-2
j_gene: TRBJ2-1
abundance: -
d_gene: -
CDR3nt: TGTGCCAGCAGCTTAGGCGCGGAGAATGAGCAGTTCTTC
CDR3aa: CASSLGAENEQFF

v_gene: TRBV10-3
j_gene: TRBJ2-7
abundance: -
d_gene: TRBD2
CDR3nt: TGTGCCATCAGTGGGACTAGCGGGAGGTACGAGCAGTACTTC
CDR3aa: CAISGTSGRYEQYF

v_gene: TRBV5-1
j_gene: TRBJ2-1
abundance: -
d_gene: TRBD2
CDR3nt: TGCGCCAGCACCAACCTTATAAGCGGGAGCTCCTACAATGAGCAGTTCTTC
CDR3aa: CASTNLISGSSYNEQFF

v_gene: TRBV29-1
j_gene: TRBJ2-7
abundance: -
d_gene: -
CDR3nt: TGCAGCGTTTTGCTAGCTCTCGAGCAGTACTTC
CDR3aa: CSVLLALEQYF

v_gene: TRBV6-6
j_gene: TRBJ1-5
abundance: -
d_gene: -
CDR3nt: TGTGCCAGCAGTTACGGGGTGGGCAATCAGCCCCAGCATTTT
CDR3aa: CASSYGVGNQPQHF

v_gene: TRBV6-6
j_gene: TRBJ2-1
abundance: -
d_gene: -
CDR3nt: TGTGCCAGCAGTTACCGCCCAGAAAGGAATGAGCAGTTCTTC
CDR3aa: CASSYRPERNEQFF

v_gene: TRBV6-5
j_gene: TRBJ2-1
abundance: few
d_gene: -
CDR3nt: TGTGCCAGCAGACACGGGACTTACAATGAGCAGTTCTTC
CDR3aa: CASRHGTYNEQFF

v_gene: TRBV30
j_gene: TRBJ1-3
abundance: -
d_gene: -
CDR3nt: TGTGCCTGGGGCTGGCCAGAAGACTCTGGAAACACCATATATTTT
CDR3aa: CAWGWPEDSGNTIYF

v_gene: TRBV15
j_gene: TRBJ2-7
abundance: -
d_gene: TRBD1
CDR3nt: TGTGCCACCAGCAGAAAGAGGGGGCTCGAGCAGTACTTC
CDR3aa: CATSRKRGLEQYF

v_gene: TRBV19
j_gene: TRBJ1-5
abundance: -
d_gene: TRBD1
CDR3nt: TGTGCCAGTAGTACCGCAGGGGGCCTTAATCAGCCCCAGCATTTT
CDR3aa: CASSTAGGLNQPQHF

v_gene: TRBV4-1
j_gene: TRBJ2-7
abundance: -
d_gene: -
CDR3nt: TGCGCCAGCAGCCGAGCTGTAGGCGCGGGGAACTACGAGCAGTACTTC
CDR3aa: CASSRAVGAGNYEQYF

v_gene: TRBV7-9
j_gene: TRBJ2-7
abundance: -
d_gene: TRBD1
CDR3nt: TGTGCCAGCAGCCGACAGGGGTGGGACGAGCAGTACTTC
CDR3aa: CASSRQGWDEQYF

v_gene: TRBV9
j_gene: TRBJ2-5
abundance: -
d_gene: TRBD2
CDR3nt: TGTGCCAGCAGCGGAGTAGCGGGAGGGCCCGGAGAGACCCAGTACTTC
CDR3aa: CASSGVAGGPGETQYF

v_gene: TRBV7-2
j_gene: TRBJ2-1
abundance: -
d_gene: -
CDR3nt: TGTGCCAGCACCCATCAGGTGCACAATGAGCAGTTCTTC
CDR3aa: CASTHQVHNEQFF

v_gene: TRBV4-2
j_gene: TRBJ2-2
abundance: -
d_gene: TRBD2
CDR3nt: TGTGCCAGCAGCCCCCGGGAGGGCACCGGGGAGCTGTTTTTT
CDR3aa: CASSPREGTGELFF

v_gene: TRBV5-1
j_gene: TRBJ2-1
abundance: -
d_gene: -
CDR3nt: TGCGCCAGCAGCTTGGACTATTCCTACAATGAGCAGTTCTTC
CDR3aa: CASSLDYSYNEQFF

v_gene: TRBV27
j_gene: TRBJ2-7
abundance: -
d_gene: -
CDR3nt: TGTGCCAGCCGAGGCGGGACCTCCTACGAGCAGTACTTC
CDR3aa: CASRGGTSYEQYF

v_gene: TRBV4-1
j_gene: TRBJ2-1
abundance: -
d_gene: -
CDR3nt: TGCGCCAGCAGCCAAGATGTAAGTCGAGCCAATGAGCAGTTCTTC
CDR3aa: CASSQDVSRANEQFF

v_gene: TRBV19
j_gene: TRBJ2-6
abundance: -
d_gene: TRBD1
CDR3nt: TGTGCCAGTAGTCCGACAGGGGCTGGGGCCAACGTCCTGACTTTC
CDR3aa: CASSPTGAGANVLTF

v_gene: TRBV7-3
j_gene: TRBJ2-1
abundance: -
d_gene: -
CDR3nt: TGTGCCAGCAGCTTAAGCGGCTCCTACAATGAGCAGTTCTTC
CDR3aa: CASSLSGSYNEQFF

v_gene: TRBV7-8
j_gene: TRBJ2-7
abundance: -
d_gene: -
CDR3nt: TGTGCCAGCAGCTTAGTAGGGACCCTGAGCGAGCAGTACTTC
CDR3aa: CASSLVGTLSEQYF

v_gene: TRBV7-9
j_gene: TRBJ2-1
abundance: -
d_gene: TRBD2
CDR3nt: TGTGCCAGCAGCGGGAGGGCAACGGATGAGCAGTTCTTC
CDR3aa: CASSGRATDEQFF

v_gene: TRBV7-9
j_gene: TRBJ2-2
abundance: -
d_gene: -
CDR3nt: TGTGCCAGCAGCCGCCGGGACTCACAGAACACCGGGGAGCTGTTTTTT
CDR3aa: CASSRRDSQNTGELFF

v_gene: TRBV5-6
j_gene: TRBJ2-3
abundance: -
d_gene: -
CDR3nt: TGTGCCAGCAGCCCCGGGGACACCAGTACGCAGTATTTT
CDR3aa: CASSPGDTSTQYF

v_gene: TRBV6-6
j_gene: TRBJ1-5
abundance: -
d_gene: -
CDR3nt: TGTGCCAGCACCCCCGTTAGCAATCAGCCCCAGCATTTT
CDR3aa: CASTPVSNQPQHF

v_gene: TRBV9
j_gene: TRBJ2-1
abundance: -
d_gene: -
CDR3nt: TGTGCCAGCAGCTTCCTTCCGGGACCGAAAACCAATGAGCAGTTCTTC
CDR3aa: CASSFLPGPKTNEQFF

v_gene: TRBV10-1
j_gene: TRBJ2-1
abundance: -
d_gene: -
CDR3nt: TGCGCCAGCAGAGGGCCCCCTCCGGGCAATGAGCAGTTCTTC
CDR3aa: CASRGPPPGNEQFF

v_gene: TRBV11-2
j_gene: TRBJ2-5
abundance: -
d_gene: -
CDR3nt: TGTGCCAGCAGCTTGAGGGGCTGGGAGACCCAGTACTTC
CDR3aa: CASSLRGWETQYF

v_gene: TRBV18
j_gene: TRBJ2-1
abundance: large
d_gene: -
CDR3nt: TGTGCCAGCTCACCACCGGGCGGGGGCTTATACAATGAGCAGTTCTTC
CDR3aa: CASSPPGGGLYNEQFF

v_gene: TRBV11-2
j_gene: TRBJ2-1
abundance: -
d_gene: TRBD2
CDR3nt: TGTGCCAGCAGCGTGCTAGCGGGGAAGAACAATGAGCAGTTCTTC
CDR3aa: CASSVLAGKNNEQFF

v_gene: TRBV18
j_gene: TRBJ1-2
abundance: -
d_gene: -
CDR3nt: TGTGCCAGCTCCCCTCTGCACGGTGGCTACACCTTC
CDR3aa: CASSPLHGGYTF

v_gene: TRBV14
j_gene: TRBJ2-4
abundance: -
d_gene: TRBD1
CDR3nt: TGTGCCAGCAGCCGACAGGGGGCTAGTTCGAACATTCAGTACTTC
CDR3aa: CASSRQGASSNIQYF

v_gene: TRBV4-1
j_gene: TRBJ2-5
abundance: -
d_gene: -
CDR3nt: TGCGCCAGCAGCCAAGAATCTCTTGTCCTGTACCAAGAGACCCAGTACTTC
CDR3aa: CASSQESLVLYQETQYF

v_gene: TRBV28
j_gene: TRBJ1-2
abundance: -
d_gene: -
CDR3nt: TGTGCCAGCAGTTTCGGCAGCCACGGCTACACCTTC
CDR3aa: CASSFGSHGYTF

v_gene: TRBV4-2
j_gene: TRBJ1-1
abundance: -
d_gene: -
CDR3nt: TGTGCCAGCACGTCCCGAGGACGCGACACTGAAGCTTTCTTT
CDR3aa: CASTSRGRDTEAFF

v_gene: TRBV11-2
j_gene: TRBJ2-2
abundance: -
d_gene: -
CDR3nt: TGTGCCAGCAGCTTAGATGCGGGGACTAACACCGGGGAGCTGTTTTTT
CDR3aa: CASSLDAGTNTGELFF